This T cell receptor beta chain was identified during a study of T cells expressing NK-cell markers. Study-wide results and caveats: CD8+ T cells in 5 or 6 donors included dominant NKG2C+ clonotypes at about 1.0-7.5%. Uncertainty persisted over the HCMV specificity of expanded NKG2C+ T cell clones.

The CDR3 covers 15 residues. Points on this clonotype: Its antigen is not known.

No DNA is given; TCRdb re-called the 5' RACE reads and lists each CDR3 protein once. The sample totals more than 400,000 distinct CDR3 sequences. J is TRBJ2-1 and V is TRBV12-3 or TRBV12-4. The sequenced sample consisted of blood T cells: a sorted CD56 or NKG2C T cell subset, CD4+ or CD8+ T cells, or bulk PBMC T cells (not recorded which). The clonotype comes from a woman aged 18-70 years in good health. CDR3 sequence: CASDRLQSSYNEQFF.